The 12 T cell receptor beta chains below were found in one sample sequenced in a study of T-cell reconstitution after alpha-beta-depleted transplantation in children. Unique molecular identifiers were incorporated into the prepared TCRbeta library. In TCRdb, the PCR reads were re-called with MiXCR into one record per CDR3 protein. The table records approximately 1,000,000 distinct CDR3 sequences, less than 30% of them present only once. Sequenced material: PBMCs, mostly from graft donor cells, taken 360 days after TCRalphabeta/CD19-depleted stem cell transplant. All receptors come from a boy under two years old who had a stem cell transplant for SCID, so the T cells may come from the graft donor.

This clonotype was detected only a few times. The chain has TRBV7-9 and TRBJ2-1; D tentatively reads TRBD1 or TRBD2 (6 bases each). CDR1 is SEHNR, CDR2 FQNEAQ, per germline (reference sequence). The CDR3 consists of 16 residues. The ends were cut back, 5 bases at V and 6 bases at J, with 20 bases in the middle. The CDR3 DNA sequence: TGTGCCAGCAGCCTGTTATGGGGGGCAAGTCGCAATGAGCAGTTCTTC. Its protein is CASSLLWGASRNEQFF.

This clonotype came up a few times. The gene calls are TRBV6-1 and TRBJ2-7; 9 bases are a match to TRBD1. Germline V gene data show CDR1 as MNHNS and CDR2 as SASEGT. V gave up 5 bases and J gave up 6 bases; unmatched junction bases: 11. The CDR3 sequence is 15 residues long. DNA for the CDR3: TGTGCCAGCAGTCCCACAGGGGGCCACCGAAGCGAGCAGTACTTC. This encodes CASSPTGGHRSEQYF.

This rearrangement joins TRBV9 to TRBJ1-6; possible D gene TRBD1, 5 bases. V was trimmed by 3 bases and J by 7 bases, leaving 17 bases between them. The CDR3 has 16 amino acids. Looked up from germline, CDR1 is SGDLS and CDR2 is YYNGEE. CDR3 residues: CASSAPLGVGNSPLHF. The CDR3 DNA follows: TGTGCCAGCAGCGCCCCCCTAGGGGTCGGAAATTCACCCCTCCACTTT. The full variable domain, in which reference TRBV9 and TRBJ1-6 provide the parts outside the CDR3, is DSGVTQTPKHLITATGQRVTLRCSPRSGDLSVYWYQQSLDQGLQFLIQYYNGEERAKGNILERFSAQQFPDLHSELNLSSLELGDSALYFCASSAPLGVGNSPLHFGNGTRLTVT.

V gene TRBV20-1 combines with J gene TRBJ2-1; D call uncertain. Per the germline V gene, CDR1 is DFQATT and CDR2 is SNEGSKA (reference sequence). V was clipped by 1 base and J by 7 bases, with 5 bases between them. CDR3 length: 11 amino acids. The CDR3 bases are TGCAGTGCTAGAGTGGGGAATGAGCAGTTCTTC. Encoded protein: CSARVGNEQFF.

The table lists this clonotype with a few counts. The chain uses TRBV5-1 and TRBJ2-6; D is perhaps TRBD2 (5 bases). CDR3 length: 18 residues. With 2 bases removed from V and 0 bases from J, the gap between germline ends came to 15 bases. The germline gives CDR1 SGHRS, CDR2 YFSETQ. CDR3: CASSFVVGEGSGANVLTF. The CDR3 nucleotides are TGCGCCAGCAGCTTCGTCGTCGGCGAGGGCTCTGGGGCCAACGTCCTGACTTTC.

The gene calls are TRBV7-2 and TRBJ2-3; 9 positions agree with TRBD2. With V trimmed by 2 bases and J by 6 bases, 12 bases remained unmatched. CDR1 SGHTA and CDR2 FQGNSA come from the germline V gene. The CDR3 has 17 amino acids. The CDR3 coding sequence is TGTGCCAGCAGCTTAAGGTTTGCGAGCGGGGGGCCGGATACGCAGTATTTT. Amino acid sequence: CASSLRFASGGPDTQYF.

The chain recombines TRBV19 with TRBJ2-7, with D hard to call. The CDR3 is made up of 13 amino acids. The V gene's germline CDR1 is LNHDA and CDR2 SQIVND (reference sequence). The V end lost 3 bases, the J end lost 5 bases, and 11 bases lay between the germline ends. The CDR3: CASSMWGTNEQYF. The CDR3 DNA sequence: TGTGCCAGTAGTATGTGGGGTACGAACGAGCAGTACTTC.

This clonotype was counted a few times. The chain joins TRBV2 to TRBJ2-7; D possibly corresponds to TRBD1 (6 bases). Germline V gene data show CDR1 as SNHLY and CDR2 as FYNNEI. V lost 0 bases, J lost 1 base, and 10 bases lay in between. This CDR3 is built from 15 residues. This chain's CDR3 is CASSEAPGQSYEQYF. The CDR3 DNA is TGTGCCAGCAGTGAAGCCCCCGGACAGTCCTACGAGCAGTACTTC.

The gene calls are TRBV4-1 and TRBJ2-3; D possibly uses TRBD1 or TRBD2 (5 bases each). V was pared by 0 bases and J by 3 bases, with 13 bases between. This CDR3 region has 16 residues. Germline CDR1 and CDR2: MGHRA and YSYEKL. The CDR3 spells CASSQDGGRRTDTQYF. In nucleotides, the CDR3 is TGCGCCAGCAGCCAAGATGGGGGACGGAGAACAGATACGCAGTATTTT.

This clonotype has just a few counts. The rearrangement joins TRBV5-1 to TRBJ2-7; D gene uncertain. Germline assignment: CDR1 SGHRS and CDR2 YFSETQ. Trimming removed 1 base from V and 2 bases from J, with 19 bases in between. The CDR3 covers 17 residues. The DNA for the CDR3 is TGCGCCAGCAGCTTGACTCGGACCGATCTAAGTACCTACGAGCAGTACTTC. Its translation is CASSLTRTDLSTYEQYF. The variable domain in full, with the rest retrieved from reference TRBV5-1 and TRBJ2-7, is KAGVTQTPRYLIKTRGQQVTLSCSPISGHRSVSWYQQTPGQGLQFLFEYFSETQRNKGNFPGRFSGRQFSNSRSEMNVSTLELGDSALYLCASSLTRTDLSTYEQYFGPGTRLTVT.

The V and J genes are TRBV2 and TRBJ2-1; TRBD1 matches at 7 bases. V dropped 7 bases and J dropped 3; count of bases not matched to a gene: 6. Per the germline V gene, CDR1 is SNHLY and CDR2 is FYNNEI. This CDR3 has 14 amino acids. CDR3 DNA sequence: TGTGCCAGCACGAGGGGGCGGTACTACAATGAGCAGTTCTTC. It specifies CASTRGRYYNEQFF.

The CDR3 nucleotides are TGTGCCAGCAGCATAAAACAGGGGGCCGGTTCACCCCTCCACTTT. It translates to CASSIKQGAGSPLHF. The J gene is TRBJ1-6, the V gene TRBV7-2, with TRBD1 identical over 9 bases. Losses at the gene ends were 5 bases for V and 9 bases for J; bases not matched to a gene: 8. In germline, CDR1 is SGHTA, CDR2 FQGNSA. The CDR3 runs 15 residues.